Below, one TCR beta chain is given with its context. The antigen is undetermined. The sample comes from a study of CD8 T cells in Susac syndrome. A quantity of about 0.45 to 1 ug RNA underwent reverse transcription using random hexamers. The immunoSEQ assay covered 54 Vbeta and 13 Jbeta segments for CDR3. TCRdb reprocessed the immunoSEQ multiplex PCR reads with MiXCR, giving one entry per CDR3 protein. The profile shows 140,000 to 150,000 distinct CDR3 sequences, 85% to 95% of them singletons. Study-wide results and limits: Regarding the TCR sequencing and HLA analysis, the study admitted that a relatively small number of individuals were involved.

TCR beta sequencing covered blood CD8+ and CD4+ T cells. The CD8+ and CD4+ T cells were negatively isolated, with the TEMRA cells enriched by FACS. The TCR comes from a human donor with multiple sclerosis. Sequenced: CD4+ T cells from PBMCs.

CDR3 in amino acids: CASTPDRGHSPLHF. CDR3 sequence (DNA): TGCGCCAGCACACCAGACAGGGGGCACTCACCCCTCCACTTT. The V gene is TRBV5-1, the J gene TRBJ1-6; TRBD1 matches at 10 bases. Trimming took 6 bases from V and 10 from J; bases not matched to a gene: 7. Per the germline V gene, CDR1 is SGHRS and CDR2 is YFSETQ. The CDR3 runs to 14 residues.